These 22 T cell receptor beta chains were sequenced from one sample in a study of response to subunit inactivated influenza vaccine. TCRdb recomputed calls from the RT-PCR reads with MiXCR, one row per CDR3 protein. The data contain about 650,000 distinct CDR3 sequences, approximately 15% of them singletons. The sequencing used PBMCs from blood, collected 14 to 15 days before vaccination. These TCRs come from a man aged 45-65 years who received an inactivated influenza vaccine.

The CDR3 bases are TGTGCCAGCACCCCGGGGACAGCCTACGAGCAGTACTTC. This encodes CASTPGTAYEQYF. V gene TRBV7-2 combines with J gene TRBJ2-7, with 7 bases lining up with TRBD1. V dropped 7 bases and J dropped 2; count of bases not matched to a gene: 5. Germline-derived CDR1 and CDR2 are SGHTA and FQGNSA. This CDR3 is built from 13 residues.

The J gene is TRBJ2-7, the V gene TRBV7-9; 7 positions agree with TRBD2. The CDR3 extends over 16 amino acids. The V gene's germline CDR1 is SEHNR and CDR2 FQNEAQ (reference sequence). V was clipped by 1 base and J by 1 base; unmatched bases: 7. DNA of the CDR3: TGTGCCAGCAGCTTAGACGCTAGCGGTTCTTCCTACGAGCAGTACTTC. This gives the protein CASSLDASGSSYEQYF.

This chain connects TRBV5-5 to TRBJ2-7; perhaps TRBD1 as D (5 bases). The germline gives CDR1 SGHKS, CDR2 YYEKEE (reference sequence). V dropped 0 bases and J dropped 2 bases, with 12 bases sitting between them. The CDR3 totals 15 residues. The CDR3 sequence: CASSLGGKAPYEQYF. The DNA of the CDR3 is TGTGCCAGCAGCTTGGGGGGCAAGGCCCCCTACGAGCAGTACTTC.

This clonotype has more than one count but fewer than ten. J is TRBJ2-5 and V is TRBV20-1, with 7 bases aligning to TRBD2. V lost 1 base, J lost 1 base, and 3 bases stayed unmatched. Germline V gene sequence: CDR1 DFQATT, CDR2 SNEGSKA (reference sequence). This CDR3 has 14 residues. DNA of the CDR3: TGCAGTGCTAGAGGGGACTACGCCCAAGAGACCCAGTACTTC. Translated: CSARGDYAQETQYF.

This clonotype was found many times. The chain has TRBV5-6 and TRBJ2-3; D is ambiguous. The V end was cut by 2 bases, the J end by 2 bases, with 6 bases between. Per the germline V gene, CDR1 is SGHDT and CDR2 is YYEEEE. This CDR3 is 13 amino acids long. The CDR3 DNA reads TGTGCCAGCAGCTTCTCTCCCACAGATACGCAGTATTTT. It translates to CASSFSPTDTQYF.

The rearrangement links TRBV11-2 to TRBJ2-3, with D unclear. Trimming pared 1 base from V and 5 bases from J, leaving 7 bases between. This CDR3 is 13 amino acids long. Germline CDR1 is SGHAT and CDR2 is FQNNGV. The CDR3 here is CASSLGQEDTQYF. The CDR3 coding sequence is TGTGCCAGCAGCTTAGGCCAGGAAGATACGCAGTATTTT.

The rearrangement uses TRBV9 and TRBJ1-1, with D possibly TRBD1 on 5 matching bases. There are 16 residues in the CDR3. The germline V gene encodes CDR1 SGDLS and CDR2 YYNGEE. The germline V and J ends were trimmed by 0 bases and 4 bases, with 16 bases remaining between them. The DNA of the CDR3 is TGTGCCAGCAGCGTAGGTCCGCCAGGGACGGGCACTGAAGCTTTCTTT. Amino acids: CASSVGPPGTGTEAFF. Combining the CDR3 with reference TRBV9 and TRBJ1-1 gives the whole variable domain DSGVTQTPKHLITATGQRVTLRCSPRSGDLSVYWYQQSLDQGLQFLIQYYNGEERAKGNILERFSAQQFPDLHSELNLSSLELGDSALYFCASSVGPPGTGTEAFFGQGTRLTVV.

This clonotype was detected many times. The V gene is TRBV28, the J gene TRBJ1-5; D remains ambiguous. The CDR3 covers 16 residues. The germline V gene has CDR1 MDHEN and CDR2 SYDVKM. V gave up 4 bases and J gave up 0 bases, with 13 bases separating them. This CDR3 is CASSSWGRGSNQPQHF. The CDR3 bases are TGTGCCAGCAGTTCTTGGGGAAGAGGTAGCAATCAGCCCCAGCATTTT.

This chain joins TRBV15 and TRBJ2-7, with a weak D call TRBD1 (6 bases). This CDR3 is built from 13 residues. Trimming left V 0 bases short and J 6 bases short, with 9 bases between. The germline V gene encodes CDR1 LNHNV and CDR2 YYDKDF (reference sequence). CDR3: CATSRDDRREQYF. The CDR3 bases are TGTGCCACCAGCAGAGACGACAGGCGCGAGCAGTACTTC.

This clonotype was recorded a few times. This sequence joins TRBV12-3 or TRBV12-4 and TRBJ2-2; TRBD2 might be the D (6 bases). This CDR3 is 14 amino acids long. Trimming stripped 6 bases from V and 7 bases from J, with 15 bases between. The CDR3 DNA reads as TGTGCCAGCAGCCGGGACTTAGCTTACGGGGAGCTGTTTTTT. Residues: CASSRDLAYGELFF.

This clonotype was counted a few times. The rearrangement uses TRBV20-1 and TRBJ2-3; 8 positions match TRBD2. V lost 2 bases and J lost 1; bases outside the gene matches: 2. Germline values: CDR1 DFQATT, CDR2 SNEGSKA (reference sequence). This CDR3 spans 14 amino acids. CDR3 nucleotides: TGCAGTGCTAGAAGCGGGAGTCGCACAGATACGCAGTATTTT. It encodes CSARSGSRTDTQYF.

This chain joins TRBV25-1 and TRBJ1-5, with TRBD1 matching 7 bases. V dropped 2 bases and J dropped 11; count of bases not matched to a gene: 3. This CDR3 contains 12 residues. Germline assignment: CDR1 MGHDK and CDR2 SYGVNS. CDR3 amino acids: CASSENTGAQHF. CDR3 nucleotides: TGTGCCAGCAGTGAAAACACAGGGGCCCAGCATTTT. Full variable domain (remainder filled in from reference TRBV25-1 and TRBJ1-5): EADIYQTPRYLVIGTGKKITLECSQTMGHDKMYWYQQDPGMELHLIHYSYGVNSTEKGDLSSESTVSRIRTEHFPLTLESARPSHTSQYLCASSENTGAQHFGDGTRLSIL.

The rearrangement uses TRBV15 and TRBJ2-2; D is uncertain. CDR1 and CDR2 (germline): LNHNV, YYDKDF (reference sequence). V was shortened by 1 base and J by 0 bases, with 6 bases between the two germline ends. This CDR3 contains 15 residues. CDR3 amino acids: CATSRVTANTGELFF. In DNA form, the CDR3 reads TGTGCCACCAGCAGAGTAACAGCGAACACCGGGGAGCTGTTTTTT.

This clonotype has just a few counts. The chain recombines TRBV12-3 or TRBV12-4 with TRBJ2-2; D call uncertain. V was shortened by 2 bases and J by 5 bases, with 6 bases between the two germline ends. The CDR3 runs 13 residues. Here the CDR3 DNA reads TGTGCCAGCAGTTTATCCCAAACCGGGGAGCTGTTTTTT. As protein: CASSLSQTGELFF.

This clonotype has at least ten counts. The chain uses TRBV6-2 or TRBV6-3 and TRBJ1-1, with D possibly being TRBD1 (5 bases). CDR3 length equals 14 residues. V lost 4 bases and J lost 5, with 14 bases in between. The germline V gene encodes CDR1 MNHEY and CDR2 SVGEGT. Here the CDR3 DNA reads TGTGCCAGCAGTTCTGAGGGGAGGCGGACTGAAGCTTTCTTT. Residues: CASSSEGRRTEAFF.

In this sample, this clonotype turned up a few times. The V call is TRBV20-1, the J call TRBJ1-2; D uncertain. The CDR3 totals 11 residues. From germline, CDR1 is DFQATT and CDR2 SNEGSKA (reference sequence). Trimming removed 6 bases from V and 8 bases from J, with 13 bases in between. The CDR3 region has the DNA TGCAGTGCCAAGCCGGGATGGGGCTACACCTTC. This encodes CSAKPGWGYTF.

A few counts support this clonotype. The rearrangement uses TRBV5-1 and TRBJ2-7; D possibly corresponds to TRBD2 (5 bases). V was trimmed by 3 bases and J by 2 bases, leaving 18 bases between them. The CDR3 extends over 16 amino acids. The germline gives CDR1 SGHRS, CDR2 YFSETQ. The CDR3 loop is CASSSPSGIYTYEQYF. In DNA, the CDR3 is TGCGCCAGCAGCTCGCCATCCGGGATCTACACCTACGAGCAGTACTTC.

This clonotype turned up a few times. The chain carries TRBV4-2 and TRBJ2-1; D is possibly TRBD2 (5 bases). The germline V gene has CDR1 LGHNA and CDR2 YNFKEQ. The CDR3 covers 18 residues. V was cut by 1 base and J by 0 bases, with 16 bases left in between. CDR3 region: CASSQASYGESSYNEQFF. The CDR3 DNA reads TGTGCCAGCAGCCAAGCGTCTTACGGGGAGAGCTCCTACAATGAGCAGTTCTTC.

The chain combines TRBV15 with TRBJ2-3; no reliable D call. V shed 1 base and J shed 2 bases, with 7 bases lying between them. Germline V lookup: CDR1 LNHNV, CDR2 YYDKDF (reference sequence). This CDR3 is built from 14 residues. The CDR3 here is CATSRATLTDTQYF. CDR3 DNA: TGTGCCACCAGCAGAGCGACGCTCACAGATACGCAGTATTTT.

Ten or more counts support this clonotype. The genes are TRBV7-2 and TRBJ2-7; 7 bases line up with TRBD1. V lost 3 bases, J lost 4 bases, and 3 bases stayed unmatched. From germline, CDR1 is SGHTA and CDR2 FQGNSA. This CDR3 has 13 amino acids. This CDR3 reads CASSFQQGYEQYF. The CDR3 bases are TGTGCCAGCAGCTTTCAACAGGGGTACGAGCAGTACTTC.

A note on this clonotype: The junction departs from germline at one end; a sequencing error may be responsible. The chain combines TRBV7-7 with TRBJ2-5; D call uncertain. Per germline, CDR1 SSHAT and CDR2 FNYEAQ (reference sequence). The CDR3 covers 14 residues. The CDR3 nucleotides read TGTGCTAGCAGCTTACGGCGAATTCAAGAGACCCAGTACTTC. Translating gives CASSLRRIQETQYF.

V is TRBV12-3 or TRBV12-4 and J is TRBJ2-6; D gene unclear. The length of the CDR3 is 14 residues. Trimming pared 6 bases from V and 0 bases from J, leaving 6 bases between. The CDR3, as DNA: TGTGCCAGCAGCACCATCTCTGGGGCCAACGTCCTGACTTTC. This encodes CASSTISGANVLTF.